Shown below are 32 T cell receptor beta chains from a single sample sequenced in a study of cytomegalovirus exposure and HLA in healthy donors. It was with 60 Vbeta and 13 Jbeta primers that the PCR ran. Assay: immunoSEQ multiplex PCR; the TCRdb copy retains only in-frame clones and omits some. There are approximately 150,000 clones in the sample; around 79% occur only once, and nearly 6.5% lies in the top ten. Sequenced sample: PBMCs. Source of these receptors: a man between 40 and 49 years old in good health and CMV-seropositive.

The chain carries TRBV7-9 and TRBJ1-1; D gene unclear. CDR1 and CDR2 from the germline V gene are SEHNR and FQNEAQ (reference sequence). The CDR3 loop spans 13 amino acids. Trimming took off 4 bases at V and 2 bases at J, with 8 bases between the two ends. The CDR3 spells CASSSTQNTEAFF. CDR3 DNA: TGTGCCAGCAGCTCCACTCAAAACACTGAAGCTTTCTTT.

V is TRBV5-5 and J is TRBJ2-1; 8 nucleotides line up with TRBD2. In germline, CDR1 is SGHKS, CDR2 YYEKEE (reference sequence). V lost 2 bases to trimming and J lost 6 bases; unmatched junction nucleotides: 10. CDR3 size: 16 residues. The CDR3 DNA reads as TGTGCCAGCAGCTTCGGTCGGGGGGGGTCTTTCAATGAGCAGTTCTTC. Translated: CASSFGRGGSFNEQFF.

The V call is TRBV19, the J call TRBJ2-1; 8 bases line up with TRBD2. Germline V CDR1 and CDR2: LNHDA, SQIVND (reference sequence). V lost 0 bases and J lost 5; bases outside the gene matches: 9. The CDR3 sequence is 17 residues long. The CDR3 here is CASSIDRSGSKNNEQFF. Here the CDR3 DNA reads TGTGCCAGTAGTATAGATCGGAGCGGGAGTAAGAACAATGAGCAGTTCTTC. Together with reference TRBV19 and TRBJ2-1, the CDR3 gives the full variable domain: DGGITQSPKYLFRKEGQNVTLSCEQNLNHDAMYWYRQDPGQGLRLIYYSQIVNDFQKGDIAEGYSVSREKKESFPLTVTSAQKNPTAFYLCASSIDRSGSKNNEQFFGPGTRLTVL.

With regard to this clone: Different DNA sequences within this sample yield the same CDR3. The genes are TRBV18 and TRBJ2-7, with D unclear. The CDR3 loop spans 11 amino acids. V lost 6 bases and J 0 bases, leaving 3 bases between the germline ends. Germline V gene lookup returns CDR1 KGHSH and CDR2 LQKENI. CDR3 protein: CASSSSYEQYF. The CDR3 region has the DNA TGTGCCAGCTCCTCCTCCTACGAGCAGTACTTC.

V gene TRBV6-5 combines with J gene TRBJ2-7, with a tentative D call TRBD2 (5 bases). CDR3 size: 13 residues. The germline gives CDR1 MNHEY, CDR2 SVGAGI. The germline V and J ends were trimmed by 5 bases and 1 base, with 9 bases remaining between them. Here the CDR3 reads CASSIRDSYEQYF. The DNA for the CDR3 is TGTGCCAGCAGTATACGGGATTCCTACGAGCAGTACTTC.

This chain joins TRBV25-1 and TRBJ1-5; possible D gene TRBD1, 6 bases. Germline CDR1 is MGHDK and CDR2 is SYGVNS. The CDR3 covers 15 residues. Deletions cut 5 bases from V and 2 bases from J, with 13 bases between. The CDR3 bases are TGTGCCAGCAGTTACGGGGGGCATGGCAATCAGCCCCAGCATTTT. The encoded protein is CASSYGGHGNQPQHF.

The chain combines TRBV10-2 with TRBJ1-6, with 7 bases fitting TRBD1. Unmatched junction bases numbered 18, after V lost 6 bases and J lost 19 bases. The CDR3 extends over 14 amino acids. Germline V CDR1 and CDR2: WSHSY, SAAADI. The CDR3 protein is CASRPTGAGGSVHF. In DNA, the CDR3 is TGCGCCAGCAGGCCTACAGGGGCCGGAGGAAGTGTGCACTTT.

V and J are TRBV5-1 and TRBJ1-6; 11 nucleotides line up with TRBD1. In germline, CDR1 is SGHRS, CDR2 YFSETQ. Germline trimming cut 4 bases from V and 10 bases from J; bases unmatched to any gene: 7. CDR3 length equals 15 residues. CDR3 DNA: TGCGCCAGCAGCATGGGGGGACAGGGGGGATCACCCCTCCACTTT. This encodes CASSMGGQGGSPLHF.

This clone was seen a handful of times. The chain uses TRBV11-2 and TRBJ1-1, with D possibly matching TRBD1 (5 bases). The CDR3 spans 13 residues. Germline CDR1 is SGHAT and CDR2 is FQNNGV. The V gene lost 3 bases and the J gene lost 6 bases, with 11 bases spanning the gap. DNA for the CDR3: TGTGCCAGCAGCTTTGGACACTTCTCTGAAGCTTTCTTT. Its translation is CASSFGHFSEAFF.

This chain links TRBV7-6 with TRBJ2-1, with 12 positions matching TRBD2. Germline CDR1 is SGHVS and CDR2 is FNYEAQ. V lost 5 bases and J lost 9; bases outside the gene matches: 8. The CDR3 spans 15 residues. The CDR3 coding sequence is TGTGCCAGCAGCCCGGGGACTAGCGGGCGGGGTGAGCAGTTCTTC. Its protein is CASSPGTSGRGEQFF.

Concerning this clone: Germline and junction disagree at one end, which may indicate a read error. The chain couples TRBV5-1 to TRBJ2-4, with D tentatively TRBD1 (6 bases). This CDR3 comprises 14 residues. Germline V gene lookup returns CDR1 SGHRS and CDR2 YFSETQ. The CDR3 DNA reads as TGCGCCAGCAGCACCGGGACATCCAAAAACAGTCAGTACTTC. Residues: CASSTGTSKNSQYF.

The chain combines TRBV29-1 with TRBJ2-3; no definite D call. The CDR3 is 12 amino acids. Germline values: CDR1 SQVTM, CDR2 ANQGSEA. Trimming took off 3 bases at V and 0 bases at J, with 4 bases between the two ends. This CDR3 reads CSVEASTDTQYF. The CDR3 nucleotides are TGCAGCGTTGAGGCAAGCACAGATACGCAGTATTTT.

The chain combines TRBV10-1 with TRBJ1-3; D perhaps matches TRBD1 (6 bases). CDR1 is WNHNN, CDR2 SYGVQD, per germline (reference sequence). With 6 bases removed from V and 1 base from J, the gap between germline ends came to 10 bases. The CDR3 spans 14 residues. CDR3 sequence: CASSRTVSGNTIYF. The CDR3, as DNA: TGCGCCAGCAGCCGGACAGTTTCTGGAAACACCATATATTTT.

The rearrangement joins TRBV28 to TRBJ1-5; D call uncertain. V was shortened by 7 bases and J by 6 bases, with 13 bases between the two germline ends. Germline V lookup: CDR1 MDHEN, CDR2 SYDVKM. There are 13 residues in the CDR3. The CDR3 loop reads CASTPRRLQPQHF. The CDR3 coding sequence is TGTGCCAGCACCCCGAGGCGTCTTCAGCCCCAGCATTTT.

This rearrangement joins TRBV2 to TRBJ1-1; a possible D gene is TRBD1 (5 bases). V lost 3 bases and J lost 4, with 15 bases in between. This CDR3 spans 15 amino acids. CDR1 and CDR2 from the germline V gene are SNHLY and FYNNEI. The CDR3 protein is CASSEGWAGGTEAFF. As DNA, the CDR3 is TGTGCCAGCAGTGAGGGTTGGGCGGGGGGCACTGAAGCTTTCTTT.

This clone was seen more than once but under ten times. The CDR3 coding sequence is TGTGCCAGCAAATCCGGGACAGGGGATGAAAAACTGTTTTTT. Translated: CASKSGTGDEKLFF. The V and J genes are TRBV2 and TRBJ1-4; 10 bases are a match to TRBD1. V gave up 7 bases and J gave up 6 bases; unmatched junction bases: 5. This CDR3 contains 14 residues. Germline values: CDR1 SNHLY, CDR2 FYNNEI.

The rearrangement joins TRBV5-4 to TRBJ2-7, with D possibly TRBD1 on 5 matching bases. The germline V gene has CDR1 SGHNT and CDR2 YYREEE (reference sequence). This CDR3 contains 15 residues. V was clipped by 0 bases and J by 4 bases, with 14 bases between them. Here the CDR3 reads CASSLAKMGQYEQYF. CDR3 sequence (DNA): TGTGCCAGCAGCTTGGCGAAGATGGGGCAATACGAGCAGTACTTC.

This clone was seen a handful of times. A far larger clone is one base from this, pointing to a likely read error. The same CDR3 can be traced to other DNA sequences in this sample. The V and J genes are TRBV14 and TRBJ1-2; a weak D match, TRBD1 (6 bases). CDR3 length: 14 residues. V gave up 5 bases and J gave up 1 base, with 11 bases separating them. CDR1 is SGHDN and CDR2 is FVKESK in the germline V gene. The CDR3 sequence is CASSSWTDNYGYTF. CDR3 sequence (DNA): TGTGCCAGCAGCTCCTGGACAGATAACTATGGCTACACCTTC.

The rearrangement uses TRBV27 and TRBJ2-2; 7 bases align to TRBD2. J was trimmed by 0 bases and V by 2 bases; bases with no gene match: 6. The CDR3 length is 17 residues. Looked up from germline, CDR1 is MNHEY and CDR2 is SMNVEV (reference sequence). For the CDR3, the DNA is TGTGCCAGCAGTTTAGGCTTAGCGGGTGCGAACACCGGGGAGCTGTTTTTT. Translated, it gives CASSLGLAGANTGELFF.

J is TRBJ2-7 and V is TRBV4-1; 11 bases line up with TRBD2. From germline, CDR1 is MGHRA and CDR2 YSYEKL. There are 16 residues in the CDR3. V dropped 0 bases and J dropped 4; count of bases not matched to a gene: 5. The CDR3 sequence is CASSQDPSGRFYEQYF. Here the CDR3 DNA reads TGCGCCAGCAGCCAAGACCCTAGCGGGAGGTTTTACGAGCAGTACTTC.

This chain uses TRBV5-1 with TRBJ2-1; 10 bases agree with TRBD1. The CDR3 spans 15 residues. Germline V gives CDR1 SGHRS, CDR2 YFSETQ. V gave up 4 bases and J gave up 4 bases; unmatched junction bases: 5. The DNA of the CDR3 is TGCGCCAGCAGCCCGGGACAGGGGTTTTACAATGAGCAGTTCTTC. Encoded protein: CASSPGQGFYNEQFF. Complete variable domain (other parts from reference TRBV5-1 and TRBJ2-1): KAGVTQTPRYLIKTRGQQVTLSCSPISGHRSVSWYQQTPGQGLQFLFEYFSETQRNKGNFPGRFSGRQFSNSRSEMNVSTLELGDSALYLCASSPGQGFYNEQFFGPGTRLTVL.

This clone has only a few counts. As DNA, the CDR3 is TGTGCCAGCAGGGAGTCTGGGGCCAACGTCCTGACTTTC. Encoded protein: CASRESGANVLTF. The chain couples TRBV7-3 to TRBJ2-6; D is uncertain. The germline V gene has CDR1 SGHTA and CDR2 FQGTGA. This CDR3 spans 13 amino acids. The V end was cut by 6 bases, the J end by 1 base, with 4 bases between. The complete variable domain, with remaining parts taken from reference TRBV7-3 and TRBJ2-6, reads GAGVSQTPSNKVTEKGKYVELRCDPISGHTALYWYRQSLGQGPEFLIYFQGTGAADDSGLPNDRFFAVRPEGSVSTLKIQRTERGDSAVYLCASRESGANVLTFGAGSRLTVL.

This clone has only a few counts. This sequence joins TRBV5-5 and TRBJ2-5; 8 bases line up with TRBD1. There are 15 residues in the CDR3. The J segment lost 2 bases and the V segment lost 2 bases, leaving 5 bases of the junction unmatched. Germline V gives CDR1 SGHKS, CDR2 YYEKEE (reference sequence). CDR3 in DNA: TGTGCCAGCAGCTTCGGACAGGGCATTCAAGAGACCCAGTACTTC. Its translation is CASSFGQGIQETQYF. Supplemented by reference TRBV5-5 and TRBJ2-5, the full variable domain reads DAGVTQSPTHLIKTRGQQVTLRCSPISGHKSVSWYQQVLGQGPQFIFQYYEKEERGRGNFPDRFSARQFPNYSSELNVNALLLGDSALYLCASSFGQGIQETQYFGPGTRLLVL.

The chain has TRBV5-1 and TRBJ1-1, with 7 nucleotides matching TRBD1. The V and J ends lost 0 bases and 0 bases, in that order; junction bases with no gene match: 5. The CDR3 is 16 residues long. Looked up from germline, CDR1 is SGHRS and CDR2 is YFSETQ. This CDR3 is CASSLVAQGLNTEAFF. The CDR3 region has the DNA TGCGCCAGCAGCTTGGTCGCACAGGGGCTGAACACTGAAGCTTTCTTT.

This clone was seen a handful of times. The V and J genes are TRBV30 and TRBJ2-5; D gene uncertain. The better agreement between TRBJ2-7 and the DNA end casts doubt on the J call. The germline CDR1 and CDR2 sequences are GTSNPN and SVGIG (reference sequence). There are 12 residues in the CDR3. The CDR3 sequence: CAWSGLPREQYF. The CDR3 DNA sequence: TGTGCCTGGAGTGGACTGCCCCGCGAGCAGTACTTC.

CDR3: CASGRESTSEQYF. The CDR3 coding sequence is TGCGCCAGCGGTCGGGAATCCACCTCCGAGCAGTACTTC. This chain links TRBV5-1 with TRBJ2-7, with a weak D call TRBD2 (5 bases). The CDR3 is made up of 13 amino acids. Germline lookup yields CDR1 SGHRS and CDR2 YFSETQ. V lost 7 bases, J lost 6 bases, and 17 bases lay in between.

The chain joins TRBV6-5 to TRBJ2-3; 10 nucleotides agree with TRBD2. The CDR3 totals 15 residues. Germline trimming cut 0 bases from V and 8 bases from J; bases unmatched to any gene: 5. CDR1 and CDR2 (germline): MNHEY, SVGAGI. The CDR3 protein is CASSYSVVAGGTQYF. The CDR3 bases are TGTGCCAGCAGTTACTCTGTGGTAGCGGGGGGTACGCAGTATTTT.

The rearrangement links TRBV19 to TRBJ2-7; D might be TRBD2 (5 bases). Trimming took off 0 bases at V and 2 bases at J, with 14 bases between the two ends. The CDR3 covers 16 residues. Germline CDR1 LNHDA, CDR2 SQIVND (reference sequence). DNA for the CDR3: TGTGCCAGTAGTATAGACCCGGCTAGCACCCCCTACGAGCAGTACTTC. Translating it yields CASSIDPASTPYEQYF.

The genes are TRBV5-1 and TRBJ2-1; 7 bases fit TRBD2. The CDR3 is 12 amino acids. Germline trimming cut 1 base from V and 8 bases from J; bases unmatched to any gene: 0. Germline V gives CDR1 SGHRS, CDR2 YFSETQ. This CDR3 reads CASSLLADEQFF. The CDR3, as DNA: TGCGCCAGCAGCTTGCTAGCGGATGAGCAGTTCTTC.

The chain employs TRBV27 and TRBJ1-1, with 10 nucleotides matching TRBD1. Germline CDR1 reads MNHEY; CDR2 reads SMNVEV (reference sequence). CDR3 length equals 17 residues. Germline trimming cut 6 bases from V and 0 bases from J; bases unmatched to any gene: 10. The DNA of the CDR3 is TGTGCCAGCAGAAAGACAGGGGGCCCGATTTTGAACACTGAAGCTTTCTTT. It specifies CASRKTGGPILNTEAFF.

This clone was observed a handful of times. V usage is TRBV15 and J usage is TRBJ1-1; D possibly corresponds to TRBD1 (6 bases). The germline V and J ends were trimmed by 5 bases and 10 bases, with 20 bases remaining between them. The CDR3 covers 14 residues. Germline CDR1 and CDR2: LNHNV and YYDKDF (reference sequence). The DNA for the CDR3 is TGTGCCACCAGCCGGGACCAGGGGACCCCTGGAGCTTTCTTT. It encodes CATSRDQGTPGAFF.

This clone appeared a single time. V usage is TRBV2 and J usage is TRBJ1-5, with TRBD1 matching over 7 bases. With 7 bases clipped from V and 0 bases from J, the junction kept 9 bases outside the gene matches. The CDR3 runs 16 residues. Germline V gives CDR1 SNHLY, CDR2 FYNNEI. The CDR3 DNA follows: TGTGCCAGCAACCGGGACAGAGGGTTTAGCAATCAGCCCCAGCATTTT. This codes for CASNRDRGFSNQPQHF. Based on the CDR3 plus reference TRBV2 and TRBJ1-5, the full variable domain is EPEVTQTPSHQVTQMGQEVILRCVPISNHLYFYWYRQILGQKVEFLVSFYNNEISEKSEIFDDQFSVERPDGSNFTLKIRSTKLEDSAMYFCASNRDRGFSNQPQHFGDGTRLSIL.